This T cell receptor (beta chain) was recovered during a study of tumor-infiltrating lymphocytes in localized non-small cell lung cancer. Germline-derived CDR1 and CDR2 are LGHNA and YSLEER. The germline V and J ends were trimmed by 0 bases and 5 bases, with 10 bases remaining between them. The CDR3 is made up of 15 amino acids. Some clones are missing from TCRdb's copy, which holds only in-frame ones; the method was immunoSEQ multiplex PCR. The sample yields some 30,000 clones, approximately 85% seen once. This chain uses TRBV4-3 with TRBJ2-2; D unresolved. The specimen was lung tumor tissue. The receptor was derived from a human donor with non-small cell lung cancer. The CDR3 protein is CASSQDRHLTGELFF. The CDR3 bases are TGCGCCAGCAGCCAAGATCGCCATCTAACCGGGGAGCTGTTTTTT.